This T cell receptor (beta chain) was obtained from a study of T cells after yellow fever vaccination. Trimming stripped 4 bases from V and 9 bases from J, with 13 bases between. Per germline, CDR1 SQVTM and CDR2 ANQGSEA. The CDR3 length is 12 residues. TCRdb re-analysed the 5' RACE reads in MiXCR, keeping a single row per CDR3 protein. There are over 110,000 distinct CDR3 sequences in the sample; about 8% occur only once, and roughly 0.77% lies in the top ten. This clonotype was observed at least ten times. The J gene is TRBJ2-1, the V gene TRBV29-1; D gene ambiguous. This clonotype was sampled from a man younger than 45 who received the YFV17D yellow fever vaccine. Sequencing was performed on CD4+ T cells sorted from PBMCs, taken 5 days after the yellow fever booster vaccination. CDR3 in DNA: TGCAGCGTTGTTGGGTTAGTCAGTGAGCAGTTCTTC. It yields the protein CSVVGLVSEQFF.